What follows are 25 T cell receptor beta chains derived from one specimen sequenced in a study of blood T cell repertoires in COVID-19. Method: immunoSEQ multiplex PCR; TCRdb's copy keeps in-frame clones and lacks some. Of hundreds of thousands of clones listed, 90% are singletons. The sample consisted of PBMCs or T cells enriched from blood (not recorded which). These receptors were collected from a woman between 18 and 30 years old with acute COVID-19.

There are a few counts of this clone. The genes are TRBV12-5 and TRBJ2-3, with D maybe TRBD1 (5 bases). The CDR3 loop spans 15 amino acids. Looked up from germline, CDR1 is LGHNT and CDR2 is FRNRAP. Trimming shortened V by 5 bases and J by 0 bases, and 12 bases separated the two germline ends. CDR3: CASGLTETSTDTQYF. CDR3 coding DNA: TGTGCTAGTGGTCTGACAGAGACAAGCACAGATACGCAGTATTTT.

The chain is built from TRBV2 and TRBJ2-7; no clear D. The CDR3 extends over 14 amino acids. Germline assignment: CDR1 SNHLY and CDR2 FYNNEI. Trimming removed 4 bases at V and 3 bases at J, with 13 bases between. CDR3 loop: CASSASSLVYEQYF. CDR3 DNA sequence: TGTGCCAGCAGTGCTAGTAGCTTGGTCTACGAGCAGTACTTC.

The gene calls are TRBV9 and TRBJ2-5, with 10 bases that match TRBD2. The CDR3 contains 15 residues. After removal of 4 bases from V and 4 bases from J, the junction contained 7 bases not matched to a gene. Germline V gene sequence: CDR1 SGDLS, CDR2 YYNGEE. Here the CDR3 reads CASSSSSGSRETQYF. In nucleotides, the CDR3 is TGTGCCAGCAGCTCATCTAGCGGGAGTAGAGAGACCCAGTACTTC.

This chain uses TRBV5-6 with TRBJ2-1, with D unresolved. The germline CDR1 and CDR2 sequences are SGHDT and YYEEEE. V was shortened by 4 bases and J by 6 bases, with 5 bases between the two germline ends. The CDR3 contains 11 residues. DNA of the CDR3: TGTGCCAGCAGCGACACCAATGAGCAGTTCTTC. As protein: CASSDTNEQFF.

V is TRBV10-2 and J is TRBJ1-5; 8 bases are shared with TRBD1. Germline V CDR1 and CDR2: WSHSY, SAAADI. Losses at the gene ends were 3 bases for V and 3 bases for J; bases not matched to a gene: 4. CDR3 length equals 15 residues. The CDR3 region is CASSDTGGVNQPQHF. The DNA for the CDR3 is TGCGCCAGCAGTGACACAGGGGGTGTCAATCAGCCCCAGCATTTT.

J is TRBJ2-2 and V is TRBV30; a possible D gene is TRBD1 (6 bases). Trimming removed 4 bases at V and 1 base at J, with 22 bases between. CDR1 and CDR2 (germline): GTSNPN, SVGIG (reference sequence). CDR3 length: 18 amino acids. The chain's CDR3 is CAWIMHAPLTGNTGELFF. DNA for the CDR3: TGTGCCTGGATAATGCACGCACCATTGACAGGGAACACCGGGGAGCTGTTTTTT.

The V call is TRBV18, the J call TRBJ2-7; 10 bases are a match to TRBD2. Trimming at V came to 3 bases and at J to 2 bases, leaving 10 bases not matched to a gene. Germline V gene sequence: CDR1 KGHSH, CDR2 LQKENI. The CDR3 runs 17 residues. The CDR3, as DNA: TGTGCCAGCTCACCCCGAGGAGCTAGCGGGGGACCCTACGAGCAGTACTTC. This sequence encodes CASSPRGASGGPYEQYF.

The chain links TRBV12-1 to TRBJ2-3; the D call of TRBD2 is as the table states it, not checked on the DNA. TRBV12-1 is a listed pseudogene. The CDR3 is 17 residues long. CDR3 sequence: CASSLRTSGRVADTQYF. CDR3 nucleotide sequence: TGTGCCAGCAGCTTGAGGACTAGCGGGAGGGTCGCAGATACGCAGTATTTT.

This clone came up a few times. Other DNA variants within this sample encode the same CDR3. The genes are TRBV12-3 or TRBV12-4 and TRBJ2-7, with TRBD1 matching 9 bases. J was trimmed by 3 bases and V by 5 bases; bases with no gene match: 2. The CDR3 sequence is 13 residues long. The CDR3 DNA reads TGTGCCAGCAGTCCGGGACAGGGCTACGAGCAGTACTTC. Its protein is CASSPGQGYEQYF.

The chain uses TRBV18 and TRBJ2-3; 7 nucleotides match TRBD2. V was clipped by 2 bases and J by 4 bases; unmatched bases: 6. CDR3 length: 15 residues. Germline CDR1 and CDR2: KGHSH and LQKENI. CDR3 coding DNA: TGTGCCAGCTCACCAGACGCGGGAGTCGCAGATACGCAGTATTTT. Protein sequence: CASSPDAGVADTQYF.

The chain uses TRBV29-1 and TRBJ1-2, with D possibly TRBD1 on 6 matching bases. Germline CDR1 SQVTM, CDR2 ANQGSEA. V lost 4 bases, J lost 2 bases, and 11 bases lay in between. The CDR3 consists of 13 residues. The CDR3 is CSVGQGTNYGYTF. The CDR3 coding sequence is TGCAGCGTTGGGCAGGGGACCAACTATGGCTACACCTTC.

CDR3 bases: TGTGCCAGCAGCGTGAGACTAGGCTCCTACAATGAGCAGTTCTTC. It specifies CASSVRLGSYNEQFF. V gene TRBV9 combines with J gene TRBJ2-1; tentatively, D is TRBD2 (6 bases). Trimming shortened V by 2 bases and J by 0 bases, and 9 bases separated the two germline ends. The CDR3 is made up of 15 amino acids. Per germline, CDR1 SGDLS and CDR2 YYNGEE.

CDR3: CASRSTGNYGYTF. The CDR3 DNA is TGTGCCAGCAGGAGTACAGGGAACTATGGCTACACCTTC. The genes are TRBV5-4 and TRBJ1-2, with D perhaps matching TRBD1 (6 bases). The V gene's germline CDR1 is SGHNT and CDR2 YYREEE (reference sequence). This CDR3 comprises 13 residues. V lost 5 bases to trimming and J lost 2 bases, with 10 bases between them.

The chain carries TRBV4-1 and TRBJ2-1; 11 nucleotides agree with TRBD2. Unmatched junction bases numbered 12, after V lost 3 bases and J lost 5 bases. The CDR3 extends over 18 amino acids. Germline V gives CDR1 MGHRA, CDR2 YSYEKL. CDR3 residues: CASSHGLAGGLSHNEQFF. The CDR3 coding sequence is TGCGCCAGCAGCCACGGCCTAGCGGGAGGTCTGTCCCACAATGAGCAGTTCTTC.

The chain links TRBV5-4 to TRBJ1-4; 11 bases are a match to TRBD1. V was pared by 3 bases and J by 11 bases, with 9 bases of the junction left unmatched. The germline V gene encodes CDR1 SGHNT and CDR2 YYREEE (reference sequence). The CDR3 has 15 residues. CDR3 protein: CASSSDRGRLDKLFF. The CDR3 DNA is TGTGCCAGCAGCTCGGACAGGGGGCGCTTAGACAAACTGTTTTTT.

The chain uses TRBV4-1 and TRBJ1-3; TRBD1 is a possible D gene (5 bases). The germline gives CDR1 MGHRA, CDR2 YSYEKL. The CDR3 has 16 amino acids. Trimming left V 2 bases short and J 0 bases short, with 11 bases between. In DNA, the CDR3 is TGCGCCAGCAGCCAACCGGGACTGGTCTCTGGAAACACCATATATTTT. Translation gives CASSQPGLVSGNTIYF.

The chain links TRBV27 to TRBJ2-7, with TRBD2 matching 8 bases. Losses at the gene ends were 8 bases for V and 2 bases for J; bases not matched to a gene: 17. CDR1 is MNHEY and CDR2 is SMNVEV in the germline V gene (reference sequence). The length of the CDR3 is 17 residues. The DNA for the CDR3 is TGTGCCAGCCCCGAGGTCAAGGGCGGGAGGTCTCCCTACGAGCAGTACTTC. Protein product: CASPEVKGGRSPYEQYF.

The chain links TRBV27 to TRBJ1-2; 9 bases agree with TRBD1. The ends lost 4 bases at V and 7 bases at J; junction bases unmatched: 10. Germline V lookup: CDR1 MNHEY, CDR2 SMNVEV (reference sequence). This CDR3 comprises 15 residues. The CDR3, as DNA: TGTGCCAGCAGTTATACCCCGGGACAGGGAATTGGCTACACCTTC. Protein: CASSYTPGQGIGYTF.

The chain combines TRBV10-3 with TRBJ1-5; 8 bases are shared with TRBD1. V lost 4 bases to trimming and J lost 3 bases; unmatched junction nucleotides: 5. The V gene's germline CDR1 is ENHRY and CDR2 SYGVKD. CDR3 length: 15 amino acids. For the CDR3, the DNA is TGTGCCATCAGTGCCAGGGGGCCATACAATCAGCCCCAGCATTTT. Its protein product is CAISARGPYNQPQHF.

This sequence joins TRBV7-8 and TRBJ2-7, with D perhaps TRBD2 (5 bases). The CDR3 totals 14 residues. Germline loops: CDR1 SGHVS, CDR2 FQNEAQ. V was pared by 3 bases and J by 0 bases, with 9 bases between. CDR3: CASSLLGSSYEQYF. In nucleotides, the CDR3 is TGTGCCAGCAGCTTGTTGGGGAGCTCCTACGAGCAGTACTTC.

The V call is TRBV20-1, the J call TRBJ1-1; D may be TRBD1 (6 bases). The V end lost 3 bases, the J end lost 0 bases, and 11 bases lay between the germline ends. This CDR3 has 14 residues. Germline lookup yields CDR1 DFQATT and CDR2 SNEGSKA (reference sequence). CDR3 sequence reads: CSASQGLMNTEAFF. The CDR3 region has the DNA TGCAGTGCTAGTCAGGGGCTAATGAACACTGAAGCTTTCTTT.

The chain has TRBV5-1 and TRBJ2-2, with a weak D call TRBD1 (6 bases). Germline V gives CDR1 SGHRS, CDR2 YFSETQ. V was trimmed by 5 bases and J by 6 bases, leaving 8 bases between them. The CDR3 is 12 amino acids. CDR3 in DNA: TGCGCCAGCAGAGGGGGTGCCGGGGAGCTGTTTTTT. Translation: CASRGGAGELFF.

This rearrangement joins TRBV7-9 to TRBJ1-4; D possibly corresponds to TRBD1 (5 bases). This CDR3 is built from 18 residues. Trimming shortened V by 1 base and J by 0 bases, and 15 bases separated the two germline ends. Germline CDR1 SEHNR, CDR2 FQNEAQ (reference sequence). The CDR3 DNA is TGTGCCAGCAGCTTAGAAGGTTTGGGGCGTGCAACTAATGAAAAACTGTTTTTT. This sequence encodes CASSLEGLGRATNEKLFF.

The J gene is TRBJ2-2, the V gene TRBV5-1; TRBD1 agrees at 7 bases. In germline, CDR1 is SGHRS, CDR2 YFSETQ. This CDR3 contains 15 residues. V lost 4 bases to trimming and J lost 0 bases; unmatched junction nucleotides: 3. CDR3 DNA: TGCGCCAGCAGCAGAGGGGGCACGAACACCGGGGAGCTGTTTTTT. Its protein product is CASSRGGTNTGELFF. Full variable domain (rest looked up from reference TRBV5-1 and TRBJ2-2): KAGVTQTPRYLIKTRGQQVTLSCSPISGHRSVSWYQQTPGQGLQFLFEYFSETQRNKGNFPGRFSGRQFSNSRSEMNVSTLELGDSALYLCASSRGGTNTGELFFGEGSRLTVL.

V and J are TRBV5-1 and TRBJ1-1, with 7 bases matching TRBD1. Trimming at V came to 4 bases and at J to 1 base, leaving 7 bases not matched to a gene. Germline V CDR1 and CDR2: SGHRS, YFSETQ. This CDR3 spans 15 amino acids. CDR3 protein: CASSLKQGTNTEAFF. As DNA, the CDR3 is TGCGCCAGCAGCCTCAAACAGGGGACGAACACTGAAGCTTTCTTT. Looking up the rest from reference TRBV5-1 and TRBJ1-1 gives the full variable domain: KAGVTQTPRYLIKTRGQQVTLSCSPISGHRSVSWYQQTPGQGLQFLFEYFSETQRNKGNFPGRFSGRQFSNSRSEMNVSTLELGDSALYLCASSLKQGTNTEAFFGQGTRLTVV.